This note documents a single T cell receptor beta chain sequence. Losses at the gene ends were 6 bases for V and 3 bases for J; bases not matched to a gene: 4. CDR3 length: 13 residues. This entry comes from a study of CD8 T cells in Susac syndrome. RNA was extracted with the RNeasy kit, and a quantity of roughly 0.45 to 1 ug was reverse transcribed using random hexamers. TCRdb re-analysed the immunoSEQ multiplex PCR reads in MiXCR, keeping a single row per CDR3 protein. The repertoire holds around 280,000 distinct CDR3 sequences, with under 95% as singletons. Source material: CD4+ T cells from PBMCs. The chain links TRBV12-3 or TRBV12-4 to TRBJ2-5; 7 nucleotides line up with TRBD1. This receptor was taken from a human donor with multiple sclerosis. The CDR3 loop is CASRRDRKETQYF. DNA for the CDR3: TGTGCCAGCAGAAGGGACAGAAAAGAGACCCAGTACTTC.